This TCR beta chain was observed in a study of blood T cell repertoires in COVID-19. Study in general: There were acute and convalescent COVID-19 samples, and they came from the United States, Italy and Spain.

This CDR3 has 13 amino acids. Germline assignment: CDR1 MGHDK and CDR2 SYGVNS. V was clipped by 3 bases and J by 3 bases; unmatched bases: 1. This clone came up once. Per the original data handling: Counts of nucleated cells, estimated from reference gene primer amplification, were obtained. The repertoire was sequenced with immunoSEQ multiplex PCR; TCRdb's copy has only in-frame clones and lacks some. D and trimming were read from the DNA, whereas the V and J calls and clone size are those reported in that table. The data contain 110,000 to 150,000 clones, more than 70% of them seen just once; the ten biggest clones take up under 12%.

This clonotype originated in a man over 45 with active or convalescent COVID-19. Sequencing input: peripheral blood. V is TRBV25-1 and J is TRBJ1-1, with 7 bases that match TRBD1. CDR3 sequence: CASSDQGDTEAFF. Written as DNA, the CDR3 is TGTGCCAGCAGTGACCAGGGGGACACTGAAGCTTTCTTT. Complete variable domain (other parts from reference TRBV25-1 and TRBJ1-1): EADIYQTPRYLVIGTGKKITLECSQTMGHDKMYWYQQDPGMELHLIHYSYGVNSTEKGDLSSESTVSRIRTEHFPLTLESARPSHTSQYLCASSDQGDTEAFFGQGTRLTVV.